This T cell receptor beta chain is from a study of T cell responses to AZD1222 COVID-19 vaccine. Findings and limits, study-wide: Repertoires were sampled only after the peak T cell response. Targets within unmutated variant regions were reportedly found for nearly half of spike-specific TCRs.

CDR1 and CDR2 from the germline V gene are MNHEY and SMNVEV (reference sequence). This CDR3 region has 14 residues. Losses at the gene ends were 8 bases for V and 1 base for J; bases not matched to a gene: 7. To note about this clone: Its antigen is undetermined.

Profiling relied on immunoSEQ multiplex PCR, and the TCRdb table lists in-frame clones only, not all of them. The sample shows over 50,000 clones, around 85% of them seen only once. This clonotype originated in an adult who received the AZD1222 COVID-19 vaccine. Material: peripheral blood, obtained 28 days after the second AZD1222 dose. This rearrangement joins TRBV27 to TRBJ2-7, with 8 positions matching TRBD1. This chain's CDR3 is CASARQGRSYEQYF. The CDR3, as DNA: TGTGCCAGCGCTCGACAGGGGAGGTCCTACGAGCAGTACTTC.